This T cell receptor (beta chain) was documented in a study of cytomegalovirus exposure and HLA in healthy donors. The germline V gene encodes CDR1 SGHTA and CDR2 FQGNSA. This CDR3 is built from 12 residues. Trimming removed 4 bases from V and 7 bases from J, with 10 bases in between. In the PCR, 60 Vbeta and 13 Jbeta primers were used. The table came from immunoSEQ multiplex PCR; TCRdb's copy has only in-frame clones and leaves some out. The profile shows about 130,000 clones, approximately 80% of them singletons. Study observations and caveats: Among the sequence variants, a highly shared cluster was likely an artifact of sequencing. In an earlier analysis, most TCR beta V segments were productive about 87% or about 30% of the time.

Of note for this clone: Its target is unknown.

The sequence was collected from a woman aged 40 to 49 in good health and CMV-seropositive. The chain carries TRBV7-2 and TRBJ1-1; D gene unclear. Sequenced sample: PBMCs. The CDR3 region is CASSWTGDEAFF. Written as DNA, the CDR3 is TGTGCCAGCAGCTGGACGGGAGATGAAGCTTTCTTT.